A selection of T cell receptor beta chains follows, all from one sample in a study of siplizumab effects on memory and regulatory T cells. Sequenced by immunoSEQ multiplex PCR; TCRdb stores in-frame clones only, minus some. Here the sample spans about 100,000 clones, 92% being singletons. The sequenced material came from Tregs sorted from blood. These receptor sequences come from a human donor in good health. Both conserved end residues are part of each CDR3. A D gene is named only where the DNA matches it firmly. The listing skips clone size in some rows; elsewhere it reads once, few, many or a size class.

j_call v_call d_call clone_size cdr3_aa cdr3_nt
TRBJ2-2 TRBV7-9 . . CASSLLSTGELFF TGTGCCAGCAGCTTATTGAGTACCGGGGAGCTGTTTTTT
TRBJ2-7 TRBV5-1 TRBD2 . CASSLGREVHEQYF TGCGCCAGCAGCTTGGGGCGGGAGGTCCACGAGCAGTACTTC
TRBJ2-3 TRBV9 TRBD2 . CASSVPLGLAGADTQYF TGTGCCAGCAGCGTACCCCTGGGACTAGCGGGAGCAGATACGCAGTATTTT
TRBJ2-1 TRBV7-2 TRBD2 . CASSFSFPGGPPNEQFF TGTGCCAGCAGCTTCTCGTTTCCGGGAGGGCCCCCAAATGAGCAGTTCTTC
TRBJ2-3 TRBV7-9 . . CASSLRVNTQYF TGTGCCAGCAGCTTAAGAGTGAATACGCAGTATTTT
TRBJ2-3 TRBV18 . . CASSPNRDRTDTQYF TGTGCCAGCTCACCAAATCGGGATCGAACAGATACGCAGTATTTT
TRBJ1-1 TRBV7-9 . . CASSSITGGEAFF TGTGCCAGCAGCTCAATCACAGGTGGAGAAGCTTTCTTT
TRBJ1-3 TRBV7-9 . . CASSFERVGNTIYF TGTGCCAGCAGCTTTGAGAGGGTTGGAAACACCATATATTTT
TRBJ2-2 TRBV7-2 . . CASSLWGPGELFF TGTGCCAGCAGCTTGTGGGGTCCCGGGGAGCTGTTTTTT
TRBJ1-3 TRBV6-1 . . CASSEWVSSSGNTIYF TGTGCCAGCAGTGAATGGGTCTCAAGCTCTGGAAACACCATATATTTT
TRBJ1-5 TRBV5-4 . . CASSLYLGKYSNQPQHF TGTGCCAGCAGCTTATACCTCGGGAAGTATAGCAATCAGCCCCAGCATTTT
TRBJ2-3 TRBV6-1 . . CATGWSPTDTQYF TGTGCCACGGGGTGGTCCCCCACAGATACGCAGTATTTT
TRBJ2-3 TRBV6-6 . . CASSYGLLGLPDTQYF TGTGCCAGCAGTTACGGGCTATTAGGGCTCCCAGATACGCAGTATTTT
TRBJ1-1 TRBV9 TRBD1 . CASSVEVTGGTEAFF TGTGCCAGCAGCGTAGAAGTGACAGGGGGTACTGAAGCTTTCTTT
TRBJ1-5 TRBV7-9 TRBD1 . CASSRTGQGAGQPQHF TGTGCCAGCAGCCGAACCGGACAGGGGGCTGGGCAGCCCCAGCATTTT
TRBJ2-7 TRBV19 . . CASSIGSSYEQYF TGTGCCAGTAGTATAGGGTCTTCCTACGAGCAGTACTTC
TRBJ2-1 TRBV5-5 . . CASSPGIRDEQFF TGTGCCAGCAGCCCCGGGATTAGGGATGAGCAGTTCTTC
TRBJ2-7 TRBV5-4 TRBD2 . CASSLGGRSYEQYF TGTGCCAGCAGCTTAGGCGGGAGGTCCTACGAGCAGTACTTC
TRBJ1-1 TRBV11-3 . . CASSLDAARHTEAFF TGTGCCAGCAGCTTAGATGCAGCCAGACACACTGAAGCTTTCTTT
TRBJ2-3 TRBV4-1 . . CASSRARDLLLGDTQYF TGCGCCAGCAGCCGAGCCCGGGACCTACTACTTGGGGATACGCAGTATTTT
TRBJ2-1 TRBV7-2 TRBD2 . CASSLVSGAARYNEQFF TGTGCCAGCAGCTTAGTAAGCGGGGCAGCGAGATACAATGAGCAGTTCTTC
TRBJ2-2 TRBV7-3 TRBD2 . CASSITGTSGKVAGELFF TGTGCCAGCAGCATTACCGGGACTAGCGGGAAGGTCGCCGGGGAGCTGTTTTTT
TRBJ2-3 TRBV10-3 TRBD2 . CAISDPGLAGISTDTQYF TGTGCCATCAGCGATCCGGGACTAGCGGGGATAAGCACAGATACGCAGTATTTT
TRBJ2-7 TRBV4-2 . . CASSQGEGHEQYF TGTGCCAGCAGCCAAGGGGAAGGCCACGAGCAGTACTTC
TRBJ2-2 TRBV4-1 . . CASSRGQLRGPEAGELFF TGCGCCAGCAGCCGCGGCCAACTCAGGGGCCCGGAGGCCGGGGAGCTGTTTTTT
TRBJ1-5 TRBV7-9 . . CASSWGNQPQHF TGTGCCAGCAGCTGGGGGAACCAGCCCCAGCATTTT
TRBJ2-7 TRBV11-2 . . CASSLNRAISYEQYF TGTGCCAGCAGCTTAAACAGGGCGATTTCCTACGAGCAGTACTTC
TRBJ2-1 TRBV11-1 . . CASSSRARGYNEQFF TGTGCCAGCAGCTCGAGAGCGAGAGGATACAATGAGCAGTTCTTC
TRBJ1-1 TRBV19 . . CASSIEGRAFF TGTGCCAGTAGTATAGAGGGGAGGGCTTTCTTT
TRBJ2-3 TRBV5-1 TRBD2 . CASSLGLAGGVPTDTQYF TGCGCCAGCAGCTTGGGACTAGCGGGAGGGGTACCCACAGATACGCAGTATTTT
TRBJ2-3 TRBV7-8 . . CASSSSPSRILSTDTQYF TGTGCCAGCAGCTCCTCCCCTAGCCGGATCTTAAGCACAGATACGCAGTATTTT
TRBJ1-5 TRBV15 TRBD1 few CATSRDVPGQGYNQPQHF TGTGCCACCAGCAGAGATGTGCCGGGACAGGGGTACAATCAGCCCCAGCATTTT
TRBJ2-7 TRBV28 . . CASSFTGQYEQYF TGTGCCAGCAGTTTTACAGGGCAATACGAGCAGTACTTC
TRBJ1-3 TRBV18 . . CASSPGGGANSGNTIYF TGTGCCAGCTCACCAGGTGGCGGAGCGAACTCTGGAAACACCATATATTTT
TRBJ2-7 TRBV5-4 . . CASSLGVGNYEQYF TGTGCCAGCAGCTTGGGGGTGGGGAACTACGAGCAGTACTTC
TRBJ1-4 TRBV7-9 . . CASSLEGQINEKLFF TGTGCCAGCAGCCTGGAGGGGCAGATCAATGAAAAACTGTTTTTT